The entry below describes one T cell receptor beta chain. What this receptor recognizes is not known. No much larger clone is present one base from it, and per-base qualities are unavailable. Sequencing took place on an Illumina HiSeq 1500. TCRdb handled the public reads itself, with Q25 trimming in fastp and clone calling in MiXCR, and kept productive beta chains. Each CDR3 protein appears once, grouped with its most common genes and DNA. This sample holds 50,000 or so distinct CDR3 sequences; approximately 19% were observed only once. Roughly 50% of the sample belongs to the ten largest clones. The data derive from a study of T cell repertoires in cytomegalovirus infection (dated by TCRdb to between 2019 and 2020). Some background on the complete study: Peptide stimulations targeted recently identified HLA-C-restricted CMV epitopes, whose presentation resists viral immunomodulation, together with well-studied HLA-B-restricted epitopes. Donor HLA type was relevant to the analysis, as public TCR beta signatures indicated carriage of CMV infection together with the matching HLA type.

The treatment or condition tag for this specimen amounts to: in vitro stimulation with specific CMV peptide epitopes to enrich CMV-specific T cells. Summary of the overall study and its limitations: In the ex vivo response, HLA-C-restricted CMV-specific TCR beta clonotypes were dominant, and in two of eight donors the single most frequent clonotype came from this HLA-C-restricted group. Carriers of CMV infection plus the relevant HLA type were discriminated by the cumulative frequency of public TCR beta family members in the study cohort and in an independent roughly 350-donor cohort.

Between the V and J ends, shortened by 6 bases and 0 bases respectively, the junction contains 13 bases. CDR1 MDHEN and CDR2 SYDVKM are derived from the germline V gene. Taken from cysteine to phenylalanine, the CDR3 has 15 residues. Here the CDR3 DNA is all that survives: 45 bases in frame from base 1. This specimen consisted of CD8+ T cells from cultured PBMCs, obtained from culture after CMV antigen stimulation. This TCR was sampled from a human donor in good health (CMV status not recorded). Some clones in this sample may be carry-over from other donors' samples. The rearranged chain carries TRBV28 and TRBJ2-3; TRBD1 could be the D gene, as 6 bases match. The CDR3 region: CASSPGTYSTDTQYF. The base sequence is TGTGCCAGCAGCCCCGGGACATACAGCACAGATACGCAGTATTTT.